The 10 T cell receptor beta chains below were found in one sample sequenced in a study of blood T cell repertoires in COVID-19. Some clones are missing from TCRdb's copy, which holds only in-frame ones; the method was immunoSEQ multiplex PCR. The data contain 300,000 or so clones, 87% of them singletons. Source material: PBMCs or T cells enriched from blood (not recorded which). These TCRs come from a woman in her twenties or thirties who had recovered from COVID-19.

The chain has TRBV30 and TRBJ1-1, with 7 bases aligning to TRBD1. The CDR3 extends over 13 amino acids. The J segment lost 6 bases and the V segment lost 2 bases, leaving 6 bases of the junction unmatched. Germline V lookup: CDR1 GTSNPN, CDR2 SVGIG (reference sequence). The CDR3 bases are TGTGCCTGGAGTCCAGGGGGTACGGCTGAAGCTTTCTTT. This translates into CAWSPGGTAEAFF.

The rearrangement uses TRBV4-1 and TRBJ1-1; D is ambiguous. This CDR3 is built from 14 residues. CDR1 is MGHRA, CDR2 YSYEKL, per germline. V lost 4 bases and J 11 bases, leaving 20 bases between the germline ends. The CDR3: CASSRAWSGRVAFF. Written as DNA, the CDR3 is TGCGCCAGCAGCCGAGCGTGGTCTGGGAGAGTCGCTTTCTTT.

This chain connects TRBV30 to TRBJ1-1; D is perhaps TRBD1 (5 bases). The CDR3 sequence is 13 residues long. Germline lookup yields CDR1 GTSNPN and CDR2 SVGIG (reference sequence). Trimming took 1 base from V and 5 from J, leaving 11 bases between them. The CDR3 DNA sequence: TGTGCCTGGAGTGCGGGGGGTTGGACTGAAGCTTTCTTT. Protein product: CAWSAGGWTEAFF.

This clone appeared a few times. The chain joins TRBV30 to TRBJ2-1; D is possibly TRBD1 (5 bases). Germline V gives CDR1 GTSNPN, CDR2 SVGIG (reference sequence). This CDR3 has 14 amino acids. Between the trimmed V and J ends, which lost 1 base and 4 bases, there was a span of 11 bases. In DNA, the CDR3 is TGTGCCTGGAGTGAGGGGAAGGGGTACAATGAGCAGTTCTTC. It translates to CAWSEGKGYNEQFF.

This clone was picked up a small number of times. Other DNA sequences in this sample translate to the same CDR3. This rearrangement joins TRBV3-1 (or the pseudogene TRBV3-2) to TRBJ1-1; D perhaps matches TRBD1 (6 bases). The CDR3 length is 13 residues. Germline lookup yields CDR1 LGHDT and CDR2 YNNKEL (reference sequence). Trimming took 3 bases from V and 1 from J, leaving 6 bases between them. CDR3 protein: CASSQTGNTEAFF. CDR3 bases: TGTGCCAGCAGCCAGACAGGGAACACTGAAGCTTTCTTT.

V gene TRBV12-3 or TRBV12-4 combines with J gene TRBJ2-5; D is uncertain. The V and J ends lost 6 bases and 0 bases respectively, with 5 bases between them. This CDR3 contains 12 residues. The CDR3 bases are TGTGCCAGCAGGGCCAACCAAGAGACCCAGTACTTC. Its translation: CASRANQETQYF.

This chain uses TRBV5-1 with TRBJ1-4; 10 bases align to TRBD1. This CDR3 has 16 residues. The V gene's germline CDR1 is SGHRS and CDR2 YFSETQ. J gave up 8 bases and V 1 base, and 8 bases lay outside the gene matches. In DNA form, the CDR3 reads TGCGCCAGCAGCTTGAACCCAGGGACAGGGGACGAAAAACTGTTTTTT. Its protein product is CASSLNPGTGDEKLFF.

The J gene is TRBJ1-1, the V gene TRBV19; a weak D match, TRBD1 (5 bases). Germline V gene sequence: CDR1 LNHDA, CDR2 SQIVND (reference sequence). CDR3 length equals 15 residues. V dropped 1 base and J dropped 1 base, with 10 bases sitting between them. CDR3 bases: TGTGCCAGTAGTATAGTTGGGGCTCCGAACACTGAAGCTTTCTTT. Encoded protein: CASSIVGAPNTEAFF.

The rearrangement joins TRBV5-5 to TRBJ2-3; a possible D gene is TRBD2 (6 bases). The ends were cut back, 1 base at V and 0 bases at J, with 12 bases in the middle. This CDR3 has 16 residues. The germline V gene encodes CDR1 SGHKS and CDR2 YYEKEE (reference sequence). CDR3: CASSLLAAASTDTQYF. For the CDR3, the DNA is TGTGCCAGCAGCTTGTTAGCGGCTGCGAGCACAGATACGCAGTATTTT.

V is TRBV10-3 and J is TRBJ1-1, with 8 bases that match TRBD1. This CDR3 has 15 residues. In germline, CDR1 is ENHRY, CDR2 SYGVKD. The trim removed 3 bases at V and 1 base at J, leaving 4 bases unmatched. The CDR3 reads CAISDPQGANTEAFF. CDR3 DNA sequence: TGTGCCATCAGTGACCCCCAGGGGGCGAACACTGAAGCTTTCTTT.